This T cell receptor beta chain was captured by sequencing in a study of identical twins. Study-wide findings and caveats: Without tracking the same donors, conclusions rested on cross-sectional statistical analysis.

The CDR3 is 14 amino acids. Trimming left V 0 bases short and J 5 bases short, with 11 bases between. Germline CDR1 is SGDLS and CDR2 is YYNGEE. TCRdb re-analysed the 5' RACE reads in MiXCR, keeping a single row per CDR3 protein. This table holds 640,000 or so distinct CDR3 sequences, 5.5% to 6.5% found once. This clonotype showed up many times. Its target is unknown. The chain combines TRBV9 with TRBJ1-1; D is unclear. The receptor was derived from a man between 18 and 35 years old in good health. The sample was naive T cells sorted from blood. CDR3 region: CASSVEPGRTEAFF. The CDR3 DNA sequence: TGTGCCAGCAGCGTAGAACCGGGGAGGACTGAAGCTTTCTTT.